The source of this T cell receptor (beta chain) is a study of technical replicates of blood from a few donors. Sequencing was performed with immunoSEQ multiplex PCR; in TCRdb, only in-frame clones are kept and a portion is missing. The sample consists of about 63,000 clones, more than 75% of them appearing once. There are a few counts of this clone. In germline, CDR1 is SGHKS, CDR2 YYEKEE (reference sequence). There are 14 residues in the CDR3. V was pared by 4 bases and J by 6 bases, with 14 bases between. Sequencing was carried out using PBMCs. This receptor was taken from a human donor in good health. Some clones in this sample may be carry-over from other donors' samples. The gene calls are TRBV5-5 and TRBJ1-5; D call uncertain. For the CDR3, the DNA is TGTGCCAGCAGCACCGACGGAGTTTCTCAGCCCCAGCATTTT. Its protein product is CASSTDGVSQPQHF.